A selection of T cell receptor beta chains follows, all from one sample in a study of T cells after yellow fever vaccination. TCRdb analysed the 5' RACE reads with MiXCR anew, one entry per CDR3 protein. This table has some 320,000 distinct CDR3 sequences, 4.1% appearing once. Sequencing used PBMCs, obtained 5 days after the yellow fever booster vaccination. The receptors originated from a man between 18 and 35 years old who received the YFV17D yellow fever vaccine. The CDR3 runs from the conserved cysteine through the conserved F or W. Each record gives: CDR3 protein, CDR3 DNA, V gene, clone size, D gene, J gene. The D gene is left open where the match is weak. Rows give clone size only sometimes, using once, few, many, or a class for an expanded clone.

CDR3 protein: CASGPGRTGSYEQYF; CDR3 DNA: TGTGCTAGTGGCCCTGGCCGGACGGGGTCCTACGAGCAGTACTTC; V gene: TRBV12-5; clone size: few; D gene: NA; J gene: TRBJ2-7
CDR3 protein: CASSFARAFSNQPQHF; CDR3 DNA: TGTGCCAGCAGTTTTGCCAGGGCTTTCAGCAATCAGCCCCAGCATTTT; V gene: TRBV28; clone size: NA; D gene: NA; J gene: TRBJ1-5
CDR3 protein: CASSQVGPGDEQYF; CDR3 DNA: TGCGCCAGCAGCCAAGTGGGCCCGGGAGACGAGCAGTACTTC; V gene: TRBV4-1; clone size: many; D gene: NA; J gene: TRBJ2-7
CDR3 protein: CASYRAGSGNTIYF; CDR3 DNA: TGTGCCAGTTACAGGGCCGGCTCTGGAAACACCATATATTTT; V gene: TRBV5-6; clone size: few; D gene: NA; J gene: TRBJ1-3
CDR3 protein: CASSQDPSKLQEETQYF; CDR3 DNA: TGCGCCAGCAGCCAAGATCCCAGCAAGCTTCAGGAAGAGACCCAGTACTTC; V gene: TRBV4-3; clone size: NA; D gene: NA; J gene: TRBJ2-5
CDR3 protein: CASSFLGAWTYNEQFF; CDR3 DNA: TGCGCCAGCAGCTTTTTGGGGGCATGGACCTACAATGAGCAGTTCTTC; V gene: TRBV5-1; clone size: many; D gene: NA; J gene: TRBJ2-1
CDR3 protein: CASSQVGSSYEQYF; CDR3 DNA: TGTGCCAGCAGCCAAGTTGGGAGCTCCTACGAGCAGTACTTC; V gene: TRBV14; clone size: few; D gene: NA; J gene: TRBJ2-7
CDR3 protein: CASSLAGVAARETQYF; CDR3 DNA: TGCGCCAGCAGCTTGGCCGGTGTTGCCGCACGAGAGACCCAGTACTTC; V gene: TRBV5-1; clone size: few; D gene: NA; J gene: TRBJ2-5
CDR3 protein: CASSPRTSGKETQYF; CDR3 DNA: TGTGCCAGCAGTCCTAGGACTAGCGGTAAAGAGACCCAGTACTTC; V gene: TRBV6-5; clone size: few; D gene: TRBD2; J gene: TRBJ2-5
CDR3 protein: CASSRGTSGEETQYF; CDR3 DNA: TGTGCCAGCAGCCGCGGGACTAGCGGGGAAGAGACCCAGTACTTC; V gene: TRBV12-3/TRBV12-4; clone size: many; D gene: TRBD2; J gene: TRBJ2-5
CDR3 protein: CSARTPGQGDTDTQYF; CDR3 DNA: TGCAGTGCTAGGACGCCGGGACAGGGGGACACAGATACGCAGTATTTT; V gene: TRBV20-1; clone size: many; D gene: TRBD1; J gene: TRBJ2-3
CDR3 protein: CSARDRDDRGPKNIQYF; CDR3 DNA: TGCAGTGCTAGAGATCGTGACGACAGGGGGCCCAAAAACATTCAGTACTTC; V gene: TRBV20-1; clone size: few; D gene: TRBD1; J gene: TRBJ2-4
CDR3 protein: CASSQGYRDMVEKLFF; CDR3 DNA: TGTGCCAGCAGCCAAGGGTACAGGGACATGGTTGAAAAACTGTTTTTT; V gene: TRBV3-1; clone size: NA; D gene: NA; J gene: TRBJ1-4
CDR3 protein: CASRAQRASTDTQYF; CDR3 DNA: TGCGCCAGCAGAGCCCAGCGGGCATCCACAGATACGCAGTATTTT; V gene: TRBV5-1; clone size: NA; D gene: NA; J gene: TRBJ2-3
CDR3 protein: CASSSGAPTDTQYF; CDR3 DNA: TGTGCCAGCAGCTCAGGGGCGCCCACAGATACGCAGTATTTT; V gene: TRBV7-9; clone size: many; D gene: NA; J gene: TRBJ2-3
CDR3 protein: CASSSLAVGNTGELFF; CDR3 DNA: TGTGCCAGCAGCAGTTTAGCGGTGGGGAACACCGGGGAGCTGTTTTTT; V gene: TRBV11-3; clone size: NA; D gene: NA; J gene: TRBJ2-2
CDR3 protein: CASSLDPGGMTLHF; CDR3 DNA: TGCGCCAGCAGCTTGGATCCAGGCGGTATGACCCTCCACTTT; V gene: TRBV5-1; clone size: many; D gene: NA; J gene: TRBJ1-6
CDR3 protein: CASSLDPGDGEQFF; CDR3 DNA: TGTGCCAGCAGCTTGGATCCGGGGGACGGTGAGCAGTTCTTC; V gene: TRBV5-6; clone size: few; D gene: NA; J gene: TRBJ2-1
CDR3 protein: CASNSGGGEKLFF; CDR3 DNA: TGTGCCAGCAATTCGGGGGGTGGTGAAAAACTGTTTTTT; V gene: TRBV9; clone size: few; D gene: NA; J gene: TRBJ1-4
CDR3 protein: CASSLGGLGTEAFF; CDR3 DNA: TGTGCCAGCAGTTTAGGAGGTCTAGGTACTGAAGCTTTCTTT; V gene: TRBV12-3/TRBV12-4; clone size: few; D gene: NA; J gene: TRBJ1-1
CDR3 protein: CATQYRGGVTEAFF; CDR3 DNA: TGTGCCACCCAATATAGAGGGGGCGTCACTGAAGCTTTCTTT; V gene: TRBV19; clone size: NA; D gene: TRBD1; J gene: TRBJ1-1
CDR3 protein: CASSAQGALVGAFF; CDR3 DNA: TGTGCCAGCAGTGCACAGGGGGCCCTTGTTGGGGCTTTCTTT; V gene: TRBV27; clone size: NA; D gene: TRBD1; J gene: TRBJ1-1
CDR3 protein: CASSVRGDSGELFF; CDR3 DNA: TGTGCCAGCAGCGTCAGGGGAGATTCCGGGGAGCTGTTTTTT; V gene: TRBV9; clone size: many; D gene: NA; J gene: TRBJ2-2